The TCR beta chain under discussion was sequenced for a study of OX40 agonist ivuxolimab in advanced cancers. Whole-study context: The study gave patients intravenous ivuxolimab at 0.01 to 10 mg/kg every 2 weeks.

The CDR3 runs 17 residues. Using immunoSEQ multiplex PCR, the repertoire was profiled, and TCRdb retains in-frame clones only, with some absent. The sample gives some 39,000 clones, approximately 90% of which show up once; 4.5% to 6% is in the top ten. V gene TRBV21-1 combines with J gene TRBJ2-3; the table's TRBD2 call for D was not verified on the DNA. TRBV21-1 is a recognized pseudogene. The sample was CD4+ or CD8+ T cells sorted from blood, taken in a trial of the OX40 agonist ivuxolimab. This TCR derives from an adult with an advanced solid tumor such as melanoma, head and neck, liver or kidney cancer. Here the CDR3 DNA reads TGTGCCAGCAGCGAGAAAAGGGGGGGCCCAAGCACAGATACGCAGTATTTT. It is translated as CASSEKRGGPSTDTQYF.